This T cell receptor beta chain is from a study of Ad26.COV2.S vaccination and SARS-CoV-2 variants. Study-level background: Intramuscular Ad26.COV2.S at 5x10^10 or 1x10^11 viral particles. General study points: Vaccine recipients showed a spike-specific TCR breadth that was higher than in placebo recipients.

This sample's treatment: around 19 received Ad26.COV2.S at low or high dose, single or two shots; about 5 received placebo; per-sample allocation not given. Day 63 after the first injection of vaccine or placebo was the sampling time. Generated by immunoSEQ multiplex PCR, the TCRdb table keeps only in-frame clones and is missing some. The table lists 430,000 or so clones, roughly 90% of them singletons, with more than 9% in the top ten. Of note for this clone: Its matching antigen is unknown.

This specimen consisted of peripheral blood, obtained in a trial of Ad26.COV2.S vaccine versus placebo. This sequence originates from a person aged 18 to 59 who received the Ad26.COV2.S COVID-19 vaccine or a placebo.

CDR3 protein: CATSSPPRGKPSGANVLTF. DNA for the CDR3: TGTGCCACCAGTAGCCCGCCTAGAGGGAAGCCTTCTGGGGCCAACGTCCTGACTTTC. The chain has TRBV15 and TRBJ2-6; possibly TRBD2 for D (5 bases). V was clipped by 6 bases and J by 1 base, with 22 bases between them. In germline, CDR1 is LNHNV, CDR2 YYDKDF (reference sequence). This CDR3 spans 19 amino acids. The full variable domain, rest sourced from reference TRBV15 and TRBJ2-6, is DAMVIQNPRYQVTQFGKPVTLSCSQTLNHNVMYWYQQKSSQAPKLLFHYYDKDFNNEADTPDNFQSRRPNTSFCFLDIRSPGLGDTAMYLCATSSPPRGKPSGANVLTFGAGSRLTVL.